One sample yielded the 32 T cell receptor beta chains listed below, sequenced in a study of patients and donors after allogeneic stem cell transplantation (dated by TCRdb to between 2020 and 2021). The library was obtained by RT-PCR. The data were produced on a NextSeq 550. The public reads were quality trimmed at Q25 with fastp and then assembled into clones with MiXCR by TCRdb, keeping productive beta chains. Identical CDR3 proteins give one entry, which carries the most common genes and DNA. The sample table holds 200,000 to 250,000 distinct CDR3 sequences, of which around an eighth were seen once. The top ten hold approximately 10% of the sample. Sequences were obtained from blood, either unsorted or a sorted T cell fraction (not recorded which). The origin of the receptors is a human donor who was either an allogeneic HSCT recipient or a stem cell or donor lymphocyte infusion donor (not recorded which). It is not recorded whose cells these are; they may come from a transplant donor.

This chain joins TRBV19 and TRBJ1-5; D uncertain. The CDR3 runs 14 residues. V shed 6 bases and J shed 4 bases, with 13 bases lying between them. The germline CDR1 and CDR2 sequences are LNHDA and SQIVND (reference sequence). CDR3 in amino acids: CASRPRTSNQPQHF. The CDR3 DNA reads as TGTGCCAGTAGGCCCCGGACGTCGAATCAGCCCCAGCATTTT.

This clonotype was seen only a few times. The chain links TRBV5-1 to TRBJ1-1, with D perhaps TRBD1 (5 bases). Germline V gene sequence: CDR1 SGHRS, CDR2 YFSETQ. Trimming took 2 bases from V and 5 from J, leaving 13 bases between them. This CDR3 region has 14 residues. DNA for the CDR3: TGCGCCAGCAGCTTCGGGAGTCAGGGAACTGAAGCTTTCTTT. Translation: CASSFGSQGTEAFF.

There are many counts of this clonotype. The chain couples TRBV12-3 or TRBV12-4 to TRBJ1-2; D gene ambiguous. This CDR3 spans 13 amino acids. Deletions cut 6 bases from V and 4 bases from J, with 12 bases between. CDR3 sequence reads: CASRLATSYGYTF. The CDR3 bases are TGTGCCAGCAGGCTTGCCACAAGCTATGGCTACACCTTC.

The chain carries TRBV6-5 and TRBJ1-2, with 8 bases identical to TRBD1. Germline V CDR1 and CDR2: MNHEY, SVGAGI. J was trimmed by 6 bases and V by 0 bases; bases with no gene match: 9. This CDR3 contains 16 residues. The CDR3: CASSYSGLDRVNGYTF. The CDR3 DNA reads as TGTGCCAGCAGTTACTCGGGTCTGGACAGGGTAAATGGCTACACCTTC.

This clonotype was counted only a few times. V usage is TRBV7-3 and J usage is TRBJ1-3; no reliable D call. The CDR3 is 18 residues long. Germline-derived CDR1 and CDR2 are SGHTA and FQGTGA. V was pared by 1 base and J by 4 bases, with 20 bases between. CDR3 residues: CASSLNGPSQTKGNTIYF. In nucleotides, the CDR3 is TGTGCCAGCAGCTTAAATGGCCCCTCCCAGACCAAGGGAAACACCATATATTTT.

The V call is TRBV5-1, the J call TRBJ1-1, with TRBD1 matching 7 bases. The CDR3 length is 15 residues. CDR1 and CDR2 (germline): SGHRS, YFSETQ. V was clipped by 4 bases and J by 6 bases; unmatched bases: 12. This CDR3 reads CASSGGPTGRAEAFF. The CDR3 DNA is TGCGCCAGCAGCGGGGGACCGACAGGGAGGGCTGAAGCTTTCTTT.

The table lists this clonotype with many counts. The V call is TRBV7-3, the J call TRBJ2-7, with D hard to call. The CDR3 runs 13 residues. The germline V gene encodes CDR1 SGHTA and CDR2 FQGTGA. Trimming stripped 5 bases from V and 1 base from J, with 9 bases between. The CDR3 protein is CASSLGPSYEQYF. The CDR3, as DNA: TGTGCCAGCAGCCTCGGGCCTTCCTACGAGCAGTACTTC.

This clonotype was counted a few times. J is TRBJ2-2 and V is TRBV7-3; D is perhaps TRBD1 (7 bases). Germline V gene sequence: CDR1 SGHTA, CDR2 FQGTGA. Between the trimmed V and J ends, which lost 10 bases and 5 bases, there was a span of 14 bases. This CDR3 region has 13 residues. CDR3 sequence (DNA): TGTGCCACTAAACAGGGGAGGACCGGGGAGCTGTTTTTT. This gives the protein CATKQGRTGELFF.

V is TRBV5-6 and J is TRBJ2-7, with 7 bases lining up with TRBD1. From germline, CDR1 is SGHDT and CDR2 YYEEEE. V dropped 1 base and J dropped 0; count of bases not matched to a gene: 4. CDR3 size: 15 residues. Written as DNA, the CDR3 is TGTGCCAGCAGCTTGTCGACAGGGATCTCCTACGAGCAGTACTTC. This gives the protein CASSLSTGISYEQYF.

This clonotype was observed a few times. CDR3 amino acids: CASSLASGRGGSYTF. DNA of the CDR3: TGTGCCAGCAGCTTAGCTTCTGGTCGGGGCGGAAGCTACACCTTC. The V and J genes are TRBV7-2 and TRBJ1-2; D might be TRBD1 (5 bases). Germline loops: CDR1 SGHTA, CDR2 FQGNSA. This CDR3 is built from 15 residues. With 0 bases removed from V and 9 bases from J, the gap between germline ends came to 17 bases.

V gene TRBV30 combines with J gene TRBJ2-1; D gene ambiguous. V was trimmed by 3 bases and J by 9 bases, leaving 9 bases between them. Germline loops: CDR1 GTSNPN, CDR2 SVGIG (reference sequence). This CDR3 is 11 amino acids long. The CDR3 loop is CAWRGWGEQFF. The CDR3 nucleotides read TGTGCCTGGAGGGGGTGGGGTGAGCAGTTCTTC.

The CDR3 coding sequence is TGTGCCAGCAGTCCGGAGGCAGGTACTGAAGCTTTCTTT. Amino acid sequence: CASSPEAGTEAFF. This chain links TRBV27 with TRBJ1-1, with D unresolved. V was shortened by 5 bases and J by 5 bases, with 12 bases between the two germline ends. This CDR3 is built from 13 residues. Germline CDR1 MNHEY, CDR2 SMNVEV (reference sequence).

This clonotype was counted many times. The CDR3 loop reads CASSSPRTELYEQYF. The CDR3 DNA reads TGTGCCAGCAGTTCGCCCCGGACAGAACTCTACGAGCAGTACTTC. V usage is TRBV6-2 or TRBV6-3 and J usage is TRBJ2-7, with a weak D call TRBD1 (6 bases). Germline V gene sequence: CDR1 MNHEY, CDR2 SVGEGT. Trimming cost V 4 bases and J 3 bases, with 16 bases left between them. The CDR3 runs 15 residues.

This clonotype came up many times. The genes are TRBV6-1 and TRBJ1-2, with a tentative D call TRBD1 (6 bases). Germline assignment: CDR1 MNHNS and CDR2 SASEGT. The V gene lost 7 bases and the J gene lost 7 bases, with 16 bases spanning the gap. CDR3 size: 13 residues. Here the CDR3 DNA reads TGTGCCAGCAATGGGGGCGCGGGGTTTGGCTACACCTTC. Residues: CASNGGAGFGYTF.

This clonotype occurred many times. The chain employs TRBV12-3 or TRBV12-4 and TRBJ1-2, with D possibly TRBD1 on 6 matching bases. The CDR3 extends over 12 amino acids. V gave up 6 bases and J gave up 2 bases, with 7 bases separating them. CDR3 sequence: CASSDRNYGYTF. The CDR3 DNA sequence: TGTGCCAGCAGCGACAGGAACTATGGCTACACCTTC.

This clonotype ranks as medium-sized (0.01 to 0.1%). V is TRBV12-3 or TRBV12-4 and J is TRBJ1-2; no reliable D call. The V end lost 8 bases, the J end lost 8 bases, and 21 bases lay between the germline ends. This CDR3 contains 14 residues. The CDR3: CASARQQHGFGYTF. The CDR3 bases are TGTGCCAGCGCCCGTCAACAGCACGGTTTCGGCTACACCTTC.

This clonotype was detected ten times or more. V usage is TRBV7-9 and J usage is TRBJ1-2; D is undetermined. CDR3 length: 15 residues. Per the germline V gene, CDR1 is SEHNR and CDR2 is FQNEAQ (reference sequence). V was clipped by 1 base and J by 2 bases, with 11 bases between them. The CDR3 spells CASSLGGMANYGYTF. The CDR3 DNA reads as TGTGCCAGCAGCTTAGGAGGAATGGCCAACTATGGCTACACCTTC.

The J gene is TRBJ1-3, the V gene TRBV3-1, with D possibly being TRBD1 (5 bases). The CDR3 is 15 amino acids. CDR1 is LGHDT, CDR2 YNNKEL, per germline (reference sequence). V was shortened by 6 bases and J by 4 bases, with 16 bases between the two germline ends. CDR3 DNA sequence: TGTGCCAGCAGGCGATCCAGGGCCGGAGGAAACACCATATATTTT. This encodes CASRRSRAGGNTIYF.

This clonotype was detected only a few times. V usage is TRBV7-9 and J usage is TRBJ2-7; tentatively, D is TRBD2 (5 bases). The CDR3 has 14 residues. V lost 5 bases and J 0 bases, leaving 11 bases between the germline ends. Germline V CDR1 and CDR2: SEHNR, FQNEAQ (reference sequence). In nucleotides, the CDR3 is TGTGCCAGCAGCGGAGGATGGAGCTCCTACGAGCAGTACTTC. This sequence encodes CASSGGWSSYEQYF.

This clonotype appeared a few times. CDR3 protein: CAWNLAAGYNEQFF. CDR3 DNA: TGTGCCTGGAACCTGGCGGCGGGCTACAATGAGCAGTTCTTC. The rearrangement links TRBV30 to TRBJ2-1, with D possibly TRBD2 on 5 matching bases. The germline V gene has CDR1 GTSNPN and CDR2 SVGIG (reference sequence). The CDR3 is 14 residues long. The germline V and J ends were trimmed by 4 bases and 3 bases, with 13 bases remaining between them.

A note on this clonotype: A much bigger clone sits one base away, suggesting this may be a read error. The chain carries TRBV7-7 and TRBJ2-5; possible D gene TRBD2, 5 bases. The germline V gene encodes CDR1 SSHAT and CDR2 FNYEAQ (reference sequence). The CDR3 sequence is 13 residues long. This chain's CDR3 is CASSLLGEETQCF. CDR3 nucleotides: TGTGCCAGCAGCTTGTTGGGAGAAGAGACCCAGTGCTTC.

This chain connects TRBV29-1 to TRBJ2-3, with 10 bases matching TRBD1. Germline V gene data show CDR1 as SQVTM and CDR2 as ANQGSEA. This CDR3 has 15 amino acids. Germline trimming cut 7 bases from V and 6 bases from J; bases unmatched to any gene: 13. CDR3 in amino acids: CSAPGQGGSADTQYF. The DNA for the CDR3 is TGCAGCGCCCCAGGACAGGGGGGCAGTGCGGATACGCAGTATTTT.

This clonotype was counted a few times. The chain recombines TRBV29-1 with TRBJ2-7; no definite D call. Between the trimmed V and J ends, which lost 3 bases and 3 bases, there was a span of 9 bases. CDR3 size: 12 residues. Germline V gene data show CDR1 as SQVTM and CDR2 as ANQGSEA. CDR3 sequence reads: CSVDGGGYEQYF. The CDR3 DNA is TGCAGCGTTGACGGCGGCGGCTACGAGCAGTACTTC.

At least ten counts were recorded for this clonotype. The CDR3 region is CSAFPRFTEAFF. The DNA for the CDR3 is TGCAGTGCTTTTCCCCGATTCACTGAAGCTTTCTTT. V usage is TRBV20-1 and J usage is TRBJ1-1, with D uncertain. The CDR3 runs 12 residues. Germline V gene data show CDR1 as DFQATT and CDR2 as SNEGSKA (reference sequence). V was trimmed by 5 bases and J by 4 bases, leaving 11 bases between them.

There are a few counts of this clonotype. CDR3 residues: CSASAVGASSYEQYF. CDR3 DNA: TGCAGTGCTAGTGCCGTCGGGGCGAGCTCCTACGAGCAGTACTTC. The genes are TRBV20-1 and TRBJ2-7; D assignment may be TRBD1 or TRBD2 (5 bases each). V lost 3 bases, J lost 0 bases, and 15 bases lay in between. The CDR3 extends over 15 amino acids. Germline V gene data show CDR1 as DFQATT and CDR2 as SNEGSKA (reference sequence).

The rearrangement uses TRBV5-4 and TRBJ1-1; D unclear. CDR3 length equals 18 residues. Germline assignment: CDR1 SGHNT and CDR2 YYREEE (reference sequence). V shed 4 bases and J shed 0 bases, with 22 bases lying between them. For the CDR3, the DNA is TGTGCCAGCAGCCGGCATTTTCAGGCGGCGGGGATGAACACTGAAGCTTTCTTT. Translated: CASSRHFQAAGMNTEAFF.

This clonotype has more than one count but fewer than ten. The genes are TRBV19 and TRBJ1-1, with a possible D match to TRBD1 (5 bases). This CDR3 is built from 14 residues. V lost 4 bases and J 5 bases, leaving 14 bases between the germline ends. In germline, CDR1 is LNHDA, CDR2 SQIVND (reference sequence). The CDR3 region has the DNA TGTGCCAGTAGTACTCCGGGACGAGGGACTGAAGCTTTCTTT. Translating gives CASSTPGRGTEAFF.

This clonotype was seen repeatedly, ten times or more. CDR3 sequence (DNA): TGTGCCAGCAGTAAGATTCAGGGAGGCTCTGGAAACACCATATATTTT. Encoded protein: CASSKIQGGSGNTIYF. The chain couples TRBV27 to TRBJ1-3; perhaps TRBD1 as D (5 bases). V shed 5 bases and J shed 0 bases, with 14 bases lying between them. The V gene's germline CDR1 is MNHEY and CDR2 SMNVEV (reference sequence). The CDR3 contains 16 residues.

This rearrangement joins TRBV7-2 to TRBJ2-3; tentatively, D is TRBD1 (5 bases). Looked up from germline, CDR1 is SGHTA and CDR2 is FQGNSA. The CDR3 length is 15 residues. V was pared by 4 bases and J by 4 bases, with 15 bases between. CDR3: CASSSPGHNPDTQYF. The CDR3 nucleotides read TGTGCCAGCAGCTCCCCAGGACACAACCCAGATACGCAGTATTTT. The whole variable domain, remainder taken from reference TRBV7-2 and TRBJ2-3, is GAGVSQSPSNKVTEKGKDVELRCDPISGHTALYWYRQSLGQGLEFLIYFQGNSAPDKSGLPSDRFSAERTGGSVSTLTIQRTQQEDSAVYLCASSSPGHNPDTQYFGPGTRLTVL.

There are a few counts of this clonotype. CDR3 DNA sequence: TGTGCCAGCAGTTTGGCTAACCAAGAGACCCAGTACTTC. This sequence encodes CASSLANQETQYF. This chain uses TRBV9 with TRBJ2-5; D is uncertain. The V gene's germline CDR1 is SGDLS and CDR2 YYNGEE. V was pared by 5 bases and J by 0 bases, with 8 bases between. The CDR3 is 13 amino acids.

The chain uses TRBV12-3 or TRBV12-4 and TRBJ2-3, with D possibly TRBD1 on 6 matching bases. V was cut by 7 bases and J by 4 bases, with 18 bases left in between. The CDR3 runs 15 residues. The CDR3 is CASTLQGRGADTQYF. DNA of the CDR3: TGTGCCAGCACCCTACAGGGTCGAGGAGCAGATACGCAGTATTTT.

The CDR3 reads CASSLAGGAGQPQHF. CDR3 bases: TGTGCCAGCAGCTTAGCAGGGGGGGCAGGCCAGCCCCAGCATTTT. The chain couples TRBV7-2 to TRBJ1-5, with TRBD1 as a possible D gene (6 bases). Germline values: CDR1 SGHTA, CDR2 FQGNSA. V dropped 0 bases and J dropped 7 bases, with 13 bases sitting between them. The length of the CDR3 is 15 residues.